Listed here is a single T cell receptor (beta chain). This entry belongs to a study of cytomegalovirus exposure and HLA in healthy donors. Between the trimmed V and J ends, which lost 3 bases and 5 bases, there was a span of 15 bases. There are 15 residues in the CDR3. Germline lookup yields CDR1 MNHNS and CDR2 SASEGT. The primer mix had 60 Vbeta and 13 Jbeta primers. Original handling: In a later analysis, of around 80 million unique beta chains, about 12 million appeared in at least two donors. The table came from immunoSEQ multiplex PCR; TCRdb's copy has only in-frame clones and leaves some out. Clonal size and the V and J genes are those of that table, whereas D and trimming came from the DNA. Here the sample spans 100,000 to 150,000 clones, about 10% being singletons.

The chain links TRBV6-1 to TRBJ2-3; possibly TRBD1 for D (6 bases). This clonotype originated in a woman aged 18-29 years in good health and CMV-seropositive. Sequenced input: PBMCs. CDR3 nucleotides: TGTGCCAGCAGTGATTTACAGGGTGCGGGAGATACGCAGTATTTT. Translation: CASSDLQGAGDTQYF.